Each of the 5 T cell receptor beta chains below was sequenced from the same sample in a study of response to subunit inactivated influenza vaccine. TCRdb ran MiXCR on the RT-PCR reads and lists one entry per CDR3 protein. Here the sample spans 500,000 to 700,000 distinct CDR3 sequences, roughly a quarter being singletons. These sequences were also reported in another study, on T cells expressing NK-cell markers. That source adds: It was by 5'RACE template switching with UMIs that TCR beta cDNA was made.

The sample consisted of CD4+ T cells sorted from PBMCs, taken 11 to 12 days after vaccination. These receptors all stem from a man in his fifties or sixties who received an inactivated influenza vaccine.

The DNA of the CDR3 is TGTGCCAGCAGTGATGTTGGGGGGTCCCAAGAGACCCAGTACTTC. This codes for CASSDVGGSQETQYF. The chain couples TRBV2 to TRBJ2-5, with D possibly TRBD2 on 6 matching bases. The CDR3 contains 15 residues. The germline V gene encodes CDR1 SNHLY and CDR2 FYNNEI. The V gene lost 3 bases and the J gene lost 1 base, with 12 bases spanning the gap.

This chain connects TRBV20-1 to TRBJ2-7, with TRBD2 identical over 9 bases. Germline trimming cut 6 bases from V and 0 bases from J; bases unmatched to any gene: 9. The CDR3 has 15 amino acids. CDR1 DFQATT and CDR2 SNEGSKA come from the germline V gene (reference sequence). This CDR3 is CSARTTSGFSYEQYF. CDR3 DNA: TGCAGTGCAAGAACAACTAGCGGGTTCTCCTACGAGCAGTACTTC.

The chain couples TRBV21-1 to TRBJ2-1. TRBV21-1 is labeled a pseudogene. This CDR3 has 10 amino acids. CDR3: CASSKNEQFF. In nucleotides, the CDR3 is TGTGCCAGCAGCAAAAATGAGCAGTTCTTC.

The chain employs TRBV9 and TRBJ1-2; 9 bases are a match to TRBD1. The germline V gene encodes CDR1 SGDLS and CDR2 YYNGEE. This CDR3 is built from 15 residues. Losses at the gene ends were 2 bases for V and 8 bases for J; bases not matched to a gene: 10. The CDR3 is CASSVGTGNSRGYTF. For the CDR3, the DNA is TGTGCCAGCAGCGTCGGGACAGGGAATTCGCGGGGCTACACCTTC.

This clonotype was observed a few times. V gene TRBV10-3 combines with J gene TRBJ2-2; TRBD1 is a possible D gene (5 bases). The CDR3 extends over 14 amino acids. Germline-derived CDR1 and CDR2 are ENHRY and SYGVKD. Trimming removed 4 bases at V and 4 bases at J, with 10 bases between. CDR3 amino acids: CAISVDRFTGELFF. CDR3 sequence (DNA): TGTGCCATCAGTGTTGACAGATTCACCGGGGAGCTGTTTTTT.